Listed below are T cell receptor beta chains from one sample, sequenced in a study of control samples from healthy donors and cancer patients. Profiled with immunoSEQ multiplex PCR; TCRdb holds only in-frame clones, not every one. The sample contains under 75,000 clones, over 75% of which appear only once. Sequencing input: PBMCs. These receptors were taken from a woman aged 50 to 65 with colorectal cancer. The CDR3 runs from the conserved cysteine through the conserved F or W. Each record gives: V gene, D gene, J gene, CDR3 protein. A D gene is named only where the DNA matches it firmly.

TRBV18,TRBD1,TRBJ1-5,CASSRDRANQPQHF
TRBV18,TRBD1,TRBJ1-3,CASSSQGDDGNTIYF
TRBV6-1,NA,TRBJ2-1,CASSEALHGLNEQFF
TRBV2,NA,TRBJ2-2,CASSNPDPLGTGELFF
TRBV5-4,TRBD1,TRBJ1-2,CASSSTGVYGYTF
TRBV16,NA,TRBJ1-1,CASSQSGRSAEAFF
TRBV29-1,NA,TRBJ2-1,CSVEVRADEQFF
TRBV18,NA,TRBJ1-5,CASSPPGQNQPQHF
TRBV28,NA,TRBJ1-4,CASTGGLGNEKLFF
TRBV11-2,NA,TRBJ2-7,CASSLDMAGPREQYF
TRBV29-1,TRBD1,TRBJ2-7,CSVERVLQGEAYEQYF
TRBV18,TRBD1,TRBJ2-2,CASPGQEVSNTGELFF
TRBV12-3/TRBV12-4,NA,TRBJ1-1,CASSWLQFAEAFF
TRBV6-2/TRBV6-3,NA,TRBJ2-7,CASSYERNEQYF
TRBV3-1/TRBV3-2,NA,TRBJ1-2,CASSQGQPNYGYTF
TRBV19,NA,TRBJ1-2,CASSNRQGNGYTF
TRBV11-1,NA,TRBJ2-3,CASSGLRTDTQYF
TRBV2,NA,TRBJ2-5,CASSEGGQGGETQYF
TRBV5-1,NA,TRBJ1-2,CASSLEAAGYGYTF
TRBV12-3/TRBV12-4,NA,TRBJ2-6,CASKIANVLTF
TRBV9,NA,TRBJ1-1,CASNSWENTEAFF
TRBV28,NA,TRBJ2-4,CASSTGTERGLNIQYF
TRBV19,NA,TRBJ2-1,CASSITGLSSYNEQFF
TRBV19,NA,TRBJ1-5,CASSIFRGTSNQPQHF